This T cell receptor beta chain was recovered during a study of T cell responses to AZD1222 COVID-19 vaccine. General study findings and limits: Just 5 to 7 AZD1222 recipients were seropositive at baseline. Close to half of spike-specific TCRs reportedly recognize unmutated variant regions.

Second doses that came at about 4 or about 12 weeks were put together. With 3 bases removed from V and 0 bases from J, the gap between germline ends came to 19 bases. CDR1 and CDR2 (germline): SGHRS, YFSETQ. This CDR3 region has 19 residues. Data came from immunoSEQ multiplex PCR; TCRdb stores just in-frame clones and leaves some out. The sample contains 150,000 to 200,000 clones, just over 90% of which appear only once. Comments on this clone: Antigen specificity is unknown.

This sequence originates from an adult who received the AZD1222 COVID-19 vaccine. V is TRBV5-1 and J is TRBJ2-6, with D perhaps TRBD1 (6 bases). The starting material was peripheral blood, obtained 28 days after the second AZD1222 dose. CDR3 sequence reads: CASSSWGSRGLSGANVLTF. Written as DNA, the CDR3 is TGCGCCAGCAGCTCATGGGGGTCCAGGGGCCTCTCTGGGGCCAACGTCCTGACTTTC.